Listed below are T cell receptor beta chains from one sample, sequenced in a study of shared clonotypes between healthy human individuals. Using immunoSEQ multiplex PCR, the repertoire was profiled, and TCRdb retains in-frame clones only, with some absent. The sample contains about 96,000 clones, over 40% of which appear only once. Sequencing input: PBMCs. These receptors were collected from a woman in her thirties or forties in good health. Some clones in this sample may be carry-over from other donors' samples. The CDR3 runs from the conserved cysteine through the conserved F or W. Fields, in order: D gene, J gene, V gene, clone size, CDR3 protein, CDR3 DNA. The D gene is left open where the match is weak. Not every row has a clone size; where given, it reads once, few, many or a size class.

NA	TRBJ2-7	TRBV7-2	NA	CASSLAPTGTHEQYF	TGTGCCAGCAGCTTAGCGCCTACAGGCACCCACGAGCAGTACTTC
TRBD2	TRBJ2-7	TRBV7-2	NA	CASSLGTSGTYEQYF	TGTGCCAGCAGCTTAGGTACTAGCGGTACCTACGAGCAGTACTTC
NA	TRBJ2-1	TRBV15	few	CATDAGRENNEQFF	TGTGCCACGGACGCGGGACGGGAGAACAATGAGCAGTTCTTC
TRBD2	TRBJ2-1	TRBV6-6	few	CASSYGLAAWNEQFF	TGTGCCAGCAGTTACGGACTAGCGGCGTGGAATGAGCAGTTCTTC
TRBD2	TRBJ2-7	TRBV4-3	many	CASSSTAGGEDEQYF	TGCGCCAGCAGCTCAACAGCGGGGGGAGAGGACGAGCAGTACTTC
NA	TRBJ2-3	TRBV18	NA	CASSPGRTDTQYF	TGTGCCAGCTCACCAGGGAGGACAGATACGCAGTATTTT
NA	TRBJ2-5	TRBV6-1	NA	CASSELRTTETQYF	TGTGCCAGCAGTGAGCTCAGGACAACAGAGACCCAGTACTTC
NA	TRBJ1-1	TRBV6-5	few	CASRQGSGTEAFF	TGTGCCAGCAGACAGGGTTCGGGCACTGAAGCTTTCTTT
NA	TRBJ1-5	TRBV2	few	CASSFDRNNQPQHF	TGTGCCAGCAGCTTCGACAGGAACAATCAGCCCCAGCATTTT
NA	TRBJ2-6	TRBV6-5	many	CASSYSEGSGANVLTF	TGTGCCAGCAGTTACTCGGAGGGTTCTGGGGCCAACGTCCTGACTTTC
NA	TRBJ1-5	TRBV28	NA	CASSLGHGQPQHF	TGTGCCAGCAGTTTAGGACATGGGCAGCCCCAGCATTTT
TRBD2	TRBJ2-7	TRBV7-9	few	CASSLGLAGRSYEQYF	TGTGCCAGCAGCTTGGGACTAGCGGGACGCTCCTACGAGCAGTACTTC
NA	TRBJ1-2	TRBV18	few	CASSADRSGGYTF	TGTGCCAGCTCTGCCGACAGGAGCGGGGGCTACACCTTC
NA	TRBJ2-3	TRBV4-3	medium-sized	CASSQEAIRTDTQYF	TGCGCCAGCAGCCAAGAGGCCATTCGCACAGATACGCAGTATTTT
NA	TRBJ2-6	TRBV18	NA	CASSPEFSGANVLTF	TGTGCCAGCTCACCAGAGTTCTCTGGGGCCAACGTCCTGACTTTC
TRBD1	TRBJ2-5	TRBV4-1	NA	CASSLATGGVETQYF	TGCGCCAGCAGCCTTGCGACAGGGGGCGTGGAGACCCAGTACTTC
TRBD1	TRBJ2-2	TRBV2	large	CASSGTGVGLTGELFF	TGTGCCAGCTCCGGGACAGGGGTCGGTCTCACCGGGGAGCTGTTTTTT
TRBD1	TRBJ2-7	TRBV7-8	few	CASSAPGQASYEQYF	TGTGCCAGCAGCGCCCCGGGACAGGCCTCCTACGAGCAGTACTTC
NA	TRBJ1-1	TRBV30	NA	CAGTGQQTEAFF	TGTGCCGGTACCGGACAACAAACTGAAGCTTTCTTT
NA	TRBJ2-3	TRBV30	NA	CAWRRLVGEVDTQYF	TGTGCCTGGAGGCGACTAGTGGGAGAGGTAGATACGCAGTATTTT
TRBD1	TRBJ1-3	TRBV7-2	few	CASSFRQGSSGNTIYF	TGTGCCAGCAGCTTCAGACAGGGCTCCAGTGGAAACACCATATATTTT
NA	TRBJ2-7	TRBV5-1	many	CASSLGLPYEQYF	TGCGCCAGCAGCTTGGGATTACCTTACGAGCAGTACTTC
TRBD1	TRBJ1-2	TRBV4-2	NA	CASSQDRGPYYGYTF	TGTGCCAGCAGCCAGGACAGGGGGCCCTACTATGGCTACACCTTC
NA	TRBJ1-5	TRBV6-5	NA	CASSYSGRHNQPQHF	TGTGCCAGCAGTTACTCAGGGCGTCACAATCAGCCCCAGCATTTT
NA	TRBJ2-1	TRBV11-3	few	CASSLLSGNEQFF	TGTGCCAGCAGCTTACTGTCGGGGAATGAGCAGTTCTTC
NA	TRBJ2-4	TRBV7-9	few	CATQGRKNIQYF	TGTGCCACTCAGGGTAGGAAAAACATTCAGTACTTC
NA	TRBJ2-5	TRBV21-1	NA	CASSKGCKETQYF	TGTGCCAGCAGCAAGGGGTGTAAAGAGACCCAGTACTTC
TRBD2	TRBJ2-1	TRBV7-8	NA	CASSLSGRAMVF	TGTGCCAGCAGCTTAAGTGGGAGGGCCATGGTCTTC
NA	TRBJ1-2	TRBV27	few	CASSLVPRVGYTF	TGTGCCAGCAGTTTAGTCCCTCGAGTAGGCTACACCTTC
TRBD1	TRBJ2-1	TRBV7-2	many	CASSREPGQGGNEQFF	TGTGCCAGCAGCCGAGAACCGGGACAGGGAGGAAATGAGCAGTTCTTC
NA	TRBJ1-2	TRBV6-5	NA	CASSLGRRNYGYTF	TGTGCCAGCAGCCTTGGGCGGCGCAACTATGGCTACACCTTC
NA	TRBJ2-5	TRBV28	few	CASSSASAQYF	TGTGCCAGCAGTTCTGCCTCGGCGCAGTACTTC
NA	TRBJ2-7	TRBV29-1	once	CSVEENYEQYF	TGCAGCGTTGAGGAGAACTACGAGCAGTACTTC
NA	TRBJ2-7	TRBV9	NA	CASSPVAGAGLEQYF	TGTGCCAGCAGCCCTGTGGCGGGGGCGGGTCTCGAGCAGTACTTC
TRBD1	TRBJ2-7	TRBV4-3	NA	CASSRGQGGSYEQYF	TGCGCCAGCAGCCGAGGACAGGGGGGGTCCTACGAGCAGTACTTC
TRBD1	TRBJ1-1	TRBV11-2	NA	CASSQEVAAGQGNTEAFF	TGTGCCAGCAGCCAAGAGGTGGCCGCGGGACAGGGAAACACTGAAGCTTTCTTT
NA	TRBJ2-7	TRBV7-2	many	CASSLNSGVAYEQYF	TGTGCCAGCAGCTTAAATAGCGGCGTTGCCTACGAGCAGTACTTC
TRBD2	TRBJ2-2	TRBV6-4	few	CASSETSGNTGELFF	TGTGCCAGCAGTGAGACTAGCGGGAACACCGGGGAGCTGTTTTTT
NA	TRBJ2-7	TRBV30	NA	CAWIRPYEQYF	TGTGCCTGGATACGTCCCTACGAGCAGTACTTC
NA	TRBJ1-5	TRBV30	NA	CAWSVGHSANQPQHF	TGTGCCTGGAGTGTAGGGCACTCGGCTAATCAGCCCCAGCATTTT
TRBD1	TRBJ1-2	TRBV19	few	CASSMTGGTGDGYTF	TGTGCCAGTAGTATGACGGGAGGGACAGGGGACGGCTACACCTTC
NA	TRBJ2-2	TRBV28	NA	CASSFGRVAGELFF	TGTGCCAGCAGTTTCGGCAGGGTTGCCGGGGAGCTGTTTTTT
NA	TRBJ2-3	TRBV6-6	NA	CASSDLSGDADTQYF	TGTGCCAGCAGTGACCTTAGCGGAGATGCGGATACGCAGTATTTT
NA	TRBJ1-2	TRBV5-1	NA	CASSFLDSYGYTF	TGCGCCAGCAGCTTTCTGGACAGCTATGGCTACACCTTC
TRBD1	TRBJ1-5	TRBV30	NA	CAWKGQGASNQPQHF	TGTGCCTGGAAAGGGCAGGGGGCTAGCAATCAGCCCCAGCATTTT
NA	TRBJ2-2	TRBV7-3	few	CASSLLEGGGTGELFF	TGTGCCAGCAGCTTATTGGAGGGAGGTGGAACCGGGGAGCTGTTTTTT
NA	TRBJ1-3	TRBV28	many	CASSRGDRGNTIYF	TGTGCCAGCAGCCGTGGGGATCGGGGAAACACCATATATTTT
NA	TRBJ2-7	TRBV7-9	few	CASSWTGGEQYF	TGTGCCAGCAGCTGGACTGGCGGCGAGCAGTACTTC
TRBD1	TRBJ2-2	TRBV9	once	CASSVGQGGSGELFF	TGTGCCAGCAGCGTAGGACAGGGGGGTAGCGGGGAGCTGTTTTTT
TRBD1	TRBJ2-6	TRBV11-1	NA	CASRPGQGFSGANVLTF	TGTGCCAGCAGACCGGGACAGGGGTTCTCTGGGGCCAACGTCCTGACTTTC
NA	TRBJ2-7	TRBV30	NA	CAWSRPRIYEQYF	TGTGCCTGGAGTCGGCCCAGAATCTACGAGCAGTACTTC
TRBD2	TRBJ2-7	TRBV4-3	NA	CASSQAKTKFGLAGGSSYEQYF	TGCGCCAGCAGCCAAGCAAAAACCAAATTCGGACTAGCGGGAGGTAGCTCCTACGAGCAGTACTTC